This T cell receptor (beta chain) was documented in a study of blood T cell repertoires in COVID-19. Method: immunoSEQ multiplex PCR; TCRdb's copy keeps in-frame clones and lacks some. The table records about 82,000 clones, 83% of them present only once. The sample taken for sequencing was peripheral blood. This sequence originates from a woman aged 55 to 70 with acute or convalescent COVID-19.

Written as DNA, the CDR3 is TGCGCCAGCAGTCCCGAACCGACTGCGGCCAATGAGCAGTTCTTC. Translation gives CASSPEPTAANEQFF. The V gene is TRBV5-1, the J gene TRBJ2-1, with no clear D. Per the germline V gene, CDR1 is SGHRS and CDR2 is YFSETQ. CDR3 size: 15 residues. V lost 5 bases, J lost 6 bases, and 18 bases lay in between.